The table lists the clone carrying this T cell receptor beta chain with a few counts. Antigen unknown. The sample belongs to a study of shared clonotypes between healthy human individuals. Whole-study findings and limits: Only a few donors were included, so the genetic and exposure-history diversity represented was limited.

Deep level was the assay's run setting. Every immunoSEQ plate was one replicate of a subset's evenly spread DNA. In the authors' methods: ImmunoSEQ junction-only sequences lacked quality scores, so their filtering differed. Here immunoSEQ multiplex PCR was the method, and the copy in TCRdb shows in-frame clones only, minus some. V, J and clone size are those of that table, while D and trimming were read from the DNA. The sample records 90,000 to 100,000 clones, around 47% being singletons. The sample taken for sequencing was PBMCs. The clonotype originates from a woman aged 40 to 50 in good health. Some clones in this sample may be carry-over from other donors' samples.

CDR3 sequence (DNA): TGTGCCTGGGGGCCTTGGGGGGAGACCCAGTACTTC. This encodes CAWGPWGETQYF. This chain links TRBV30 with TRBJ2-5; tentatively, D is TRBD1 or TRBD2 (5 bases each). V dropped 5 bases and J dropped 5 bases, with 12 bases sitting between them. CDR1 is GTSNPN and CDR2 is SVGIG in the germline V gene (reference sequence). The CDR3 is 12 amino acids.